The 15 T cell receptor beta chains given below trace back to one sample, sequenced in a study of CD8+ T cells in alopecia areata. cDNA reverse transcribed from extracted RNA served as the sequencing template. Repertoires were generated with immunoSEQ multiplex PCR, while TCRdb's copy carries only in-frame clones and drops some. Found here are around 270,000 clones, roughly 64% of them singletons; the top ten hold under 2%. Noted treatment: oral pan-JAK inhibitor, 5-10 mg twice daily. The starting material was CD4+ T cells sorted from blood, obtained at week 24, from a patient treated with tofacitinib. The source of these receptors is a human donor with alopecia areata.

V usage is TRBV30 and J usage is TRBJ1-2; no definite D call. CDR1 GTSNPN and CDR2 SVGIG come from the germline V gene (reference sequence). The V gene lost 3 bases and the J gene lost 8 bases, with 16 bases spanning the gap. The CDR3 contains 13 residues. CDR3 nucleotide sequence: TGTGCCTGGAGAGGGCTGCCCGGCAGCGGCTACACCTTC. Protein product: CAWRGLPGSGYTF.

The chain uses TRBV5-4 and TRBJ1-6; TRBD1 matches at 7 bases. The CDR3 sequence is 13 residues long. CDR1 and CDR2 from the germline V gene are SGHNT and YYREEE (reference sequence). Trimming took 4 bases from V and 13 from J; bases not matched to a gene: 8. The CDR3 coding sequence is TGTGCCAGCAGCCCTGGGACAGTCCTTCCCCTCCACTTT. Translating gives CASSPGTVLPLHF.

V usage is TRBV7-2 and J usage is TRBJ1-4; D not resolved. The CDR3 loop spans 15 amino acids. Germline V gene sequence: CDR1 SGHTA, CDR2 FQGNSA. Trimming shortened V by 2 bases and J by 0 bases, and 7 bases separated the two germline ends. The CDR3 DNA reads TGTGCCAGCAGCTTATCGGGGACAACTAATGAAAAACTGTTTTTT. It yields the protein CASSLSGTTNEKLFF.

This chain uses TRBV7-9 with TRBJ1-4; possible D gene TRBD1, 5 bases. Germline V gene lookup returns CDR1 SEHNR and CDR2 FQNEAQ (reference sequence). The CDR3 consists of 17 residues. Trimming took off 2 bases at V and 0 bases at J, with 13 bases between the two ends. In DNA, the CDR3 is TGTGCCAGCAGCTTACAGGGCCGGGTCACAACTAATGAAAAACTGTTTTTT. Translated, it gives CASSLQGRVTTNEKLFF.

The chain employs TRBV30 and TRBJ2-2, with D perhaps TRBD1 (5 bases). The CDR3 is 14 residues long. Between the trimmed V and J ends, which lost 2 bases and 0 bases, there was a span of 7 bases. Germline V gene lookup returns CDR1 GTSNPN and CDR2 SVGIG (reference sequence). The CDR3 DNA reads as TGTGCCTGGAGTAAAGGGGCGAACACCGGGGAGCTGTTTTTT. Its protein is CAWSKGANTGELFF.

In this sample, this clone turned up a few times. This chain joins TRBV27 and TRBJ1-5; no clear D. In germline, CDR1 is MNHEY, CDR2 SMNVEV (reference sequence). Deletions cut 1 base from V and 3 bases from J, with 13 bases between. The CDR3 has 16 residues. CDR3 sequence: CASSLFGSGDNQPQHF. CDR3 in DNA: TGTGCCAGCAGTTTATTTGGGTCAGGCGACAATCAGCCCCAGCATTTT.

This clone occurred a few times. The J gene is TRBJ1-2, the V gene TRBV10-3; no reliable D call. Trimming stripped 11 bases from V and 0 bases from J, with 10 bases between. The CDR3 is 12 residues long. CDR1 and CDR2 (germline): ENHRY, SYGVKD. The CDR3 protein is CASAGANYGYTF. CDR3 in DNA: TGTGCCTCGGCAGGAGCTAACTATGGCTACACCTTC.

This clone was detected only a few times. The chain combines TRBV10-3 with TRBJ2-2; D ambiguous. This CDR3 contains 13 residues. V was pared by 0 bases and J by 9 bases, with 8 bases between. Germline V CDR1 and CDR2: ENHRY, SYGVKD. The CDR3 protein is CAISESLDRELFF. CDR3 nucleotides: TGTGCCATCAGTGAGTCTTTAGACCGGGAGCTGTTTTTT.

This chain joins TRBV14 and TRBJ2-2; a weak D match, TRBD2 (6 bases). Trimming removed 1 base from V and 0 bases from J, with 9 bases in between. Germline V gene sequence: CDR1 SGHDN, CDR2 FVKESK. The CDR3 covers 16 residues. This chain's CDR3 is CASSQGGLSNTGELFF. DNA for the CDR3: TGTGCCAGCAGCCAAGGGGGACTGTCGAACACCGGGGAGCTGTTTTTT. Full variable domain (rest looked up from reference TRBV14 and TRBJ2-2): EAGVTQFPSHSVIEKGQTVTLRCDPISGHDNLYWYRRVMGKEIKFLLHFVKESKQDESGMPNNRFLAERTGGTYSTLKVQPAELEDSGVYFCASSQGGLSNTGELFFGEGSRLTVL.

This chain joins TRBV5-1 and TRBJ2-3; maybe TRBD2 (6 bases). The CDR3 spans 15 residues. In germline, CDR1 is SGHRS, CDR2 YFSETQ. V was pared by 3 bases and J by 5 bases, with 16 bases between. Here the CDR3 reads CASSSGERVRDTQYF. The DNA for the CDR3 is TGCGCCAGCAGCTCTGGGGAGCGGGTGAGAGATACGCAGTATTTT.

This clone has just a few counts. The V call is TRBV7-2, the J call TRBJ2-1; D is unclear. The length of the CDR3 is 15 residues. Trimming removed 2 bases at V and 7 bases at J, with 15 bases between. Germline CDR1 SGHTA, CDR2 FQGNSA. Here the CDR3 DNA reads TGTGCCAGCAGCTTAACGCTTATCCCTTCTAATGAGCAGTTCTTC. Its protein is CASSLTLIPSNEQFF.

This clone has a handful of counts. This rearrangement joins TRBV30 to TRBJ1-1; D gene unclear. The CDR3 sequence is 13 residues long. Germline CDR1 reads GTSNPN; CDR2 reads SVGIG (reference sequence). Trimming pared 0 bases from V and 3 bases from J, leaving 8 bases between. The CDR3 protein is CAWSVLTHTEAFF. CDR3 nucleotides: TGTGCCTGGAGTGTGTTGACGCACACTGAAGCTTTCTTT.

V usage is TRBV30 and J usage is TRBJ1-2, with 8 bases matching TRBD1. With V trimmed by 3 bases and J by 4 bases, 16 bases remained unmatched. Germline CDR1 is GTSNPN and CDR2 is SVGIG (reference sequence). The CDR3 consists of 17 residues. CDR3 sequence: CAWRVWTGPFASYGYTF. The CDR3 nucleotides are TGTGCCTGGAGGGTCTGGACAGGGCCCTTTGCTTCCTATGGCTACACCTTC.

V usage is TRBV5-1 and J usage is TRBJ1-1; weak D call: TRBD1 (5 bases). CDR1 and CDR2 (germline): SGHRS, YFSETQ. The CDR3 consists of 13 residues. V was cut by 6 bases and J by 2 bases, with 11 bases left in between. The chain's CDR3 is CASTRDSNTEAFF. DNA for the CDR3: TGCGCCAGCACCCGGGACTCTAACACTGAAGCTTTCTTT.

The CDR3 protein is CASSAMQGRGTQYF. The CDR3, as DNA: TGTGCCAGCAGTGCTATGCAGGGGAGGGGGACCCAGTACTTC. The chain couples TRBV6-5 to TRBJ2-5, with D perhaps TRBD2 (7 bases). Germline CDR1 is MNHEY and CDR2 is SVGAGI. The CDR3 loop spans 14 amino acids. Trimming left V 5 bases short and J 7 bases short, with 17 bases between.